This paragraph covers one T cell receptor beta chain sequence. The entry originates in a study of blood T cell repertoires in COVID-19. CDR1 is SGHVS, CDR2 FNYEAQ, per germline. CDR3 length: 18 amino acids. The V end lost 1 base, the J end lost 2 bases, and 15 bases lay between the germline ends. The data were produced by immunoSEQ multiplex PCR, yet TCRdb's version contains in-frame clones alone and is incomplete. The sample yields about 86,000 clones, 65% to 85% seen once. This chain joins TRBV7-6 and TRBJ2-6; perhaps TRBD1 as D (6 bases). This TCR was recovered from a woman older than 75 with active or convalescent COVID-19. The specimen was peripheral blood. CDR3 coding DNA: TGTGCCAGCAGCTTAGGGGGCAGGGGAACTGCTGGGGCCAACGTCCTGACTTTC. It is translated as CASSLGGRGTAGANVLTF.